Below are 2 T cell receptor beta chains sequenced from a single sample in a study of blood T cell repertoires in COVID-19. The protocol was immunoSEQ multiplex PCR, while the TCRdb copy is restricted to in-frame clones and leaves out a portion. This repertoire shows approximately 97,000 clones, 75% to 90% found once; its top ten account for roughly 37%. What was sequenced was peripheral blood. These receptors all come from a man at least 80 years old with acute or convalescent COVID-19.

The CDR3 DNA sequence: TGTGCCAGCAACGCGAGGAGGGGTAGCACCGGGGAGCTGTTTTTT. Protein sequence: CASNARRGSTGELFF. J is TRBJ2-2 and V is TRBV7-2, with a tentative D call TRBD2 (6 bases). Germline V gives CDR1 SGHTA, CDR2 FQGNSA. V was trimmed by 7 bases and J by 4 bases, leaving 16 bases between them. This CDR3 region has 15 residues. The full variable domain, with the rest looked up from reference TRBV7-2 and TRBJ2-2, is GAGVSQSPSNKVTEKGKDVELRCDPISGHTALYWYRQSLGQGLEFLIYFQGNSAPDKSGLPSDRFSAERTGGSVSTLTIQRTQQEDSAVYLCASNARRGSTGELFFGEGSRLTVL.

This chain joins TRBV9 and TRBJ2-1; 12 nucleotides agree with TRBD1. V was clipped by 4 bases and J by 7 bases; unmatched bases: 6. CDR1 and CDR2 from the germline V gene are SGDLS and YYNGEE. The CDR3 spans 15 residues. CDR3 residues: CASSSRDRGRNEQFF. The CDR3 DNA follows: TGTGCCAGCAGCTCCCGGGACAGGGGGCGGAATGAGCAGTTCTTC.